The source of this T cell receptor beta chain is a study of liver allograft versus peripheral blood T cells. Across the study: Repertoires from peripheral blood of liver transplant recipients were compared with those inside their transplanted livers. Study conclusions and caveats: The authors reported that T cell receptor repertoires inside liver allografts differed from those in peripheral blood.

The germline V gene has CDR1 SEHNR and CDR2 FQNEAQ (reference sequence). CDR3 size: 15 residues. The V end was cut by 7 bases, the J end by 1 base, with 13 bases between. TCRdb reanalysed the reads using MiXCR and keeps one entry per CDR3 protein. The table includes 3,000 to 4,000 distinct CDR3 sequences, about 14% detected once. This clonotype is medium-sized within its sample. What it binds is unknown. The rearrangement joins TRBV7-9 to TRBJ2-2; D perhaps matches TRBD1 (5 bases). The sequence derives from a human patient who had a liver transplant. The graft donor may have given rise to some T cells. Here the CDR3 reads CASTIQGVNTGELFF. CDR3 nucleotides: TGTGCCAGCACCATCCAAGGGGTGAACACCGGGGAGCTGTTTTTT.